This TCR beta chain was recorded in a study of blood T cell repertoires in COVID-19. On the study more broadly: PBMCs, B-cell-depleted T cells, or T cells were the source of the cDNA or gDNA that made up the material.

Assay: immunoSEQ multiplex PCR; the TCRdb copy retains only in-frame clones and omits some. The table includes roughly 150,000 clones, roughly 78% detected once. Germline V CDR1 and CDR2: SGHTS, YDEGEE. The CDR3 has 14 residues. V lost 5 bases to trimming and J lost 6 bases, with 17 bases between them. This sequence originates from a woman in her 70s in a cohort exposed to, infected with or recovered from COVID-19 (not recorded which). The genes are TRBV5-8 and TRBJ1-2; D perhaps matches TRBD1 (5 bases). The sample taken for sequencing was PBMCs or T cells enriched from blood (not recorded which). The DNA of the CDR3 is TGTGCCAGCAGTAATGCAGTACAAGGGGATGGCTACACCTTC. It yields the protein CASSNAVQGDGYTF.